This T cell receptor beta chain appears in the sequencing data of a study of early T cells in non-severe SARS-CoV-2 infection (dated by TCRdb to the early 2020s). For context, the study as a whole: TCR sequencing used bulk RNA from unsorted whole blood, so alpha and beta chains could not be paired.

In this sample, this clonotype turned up many times. The specificity of this receptor is unknown. No much larger clone is present one base from it, and per-base qualities are unavailable. At the junction V is shortened by 5 bases and J by 2 bases, with 10 bases in between. For CDR1 and CDR2, the germline V gene (reference sequence) lists SEHNR and FQNEAQ. The CDR3 spans 14 residues, from the cysteine through the phenylalanine. Left in the record is the CDR3 DNA by itself, 42 bases read in frame from the first base. The library was produced with 5' RACE. TCRdb names NextSeq 500 as the instrument used. The TCR library protocol attached unique molecular identifiers to individual cDNA molecules to correct for sequencing error and PCR bias. Both TCR alpha and beta chains were sequenced, and tight co-correlation was observed between alpha and beta sequence abundances in each sample. Turning to the authors' computational methods: Decombinator V4 was used to annotate TCR sequences for V gene, J gene and CDR3. TCRs were defined as expanded if a significant change between any two time points was detected under a Poisson model with p below 0.0001. TCR abundances were normalised to the total number of TCRs sequenced in each sample and reported as counts per million. TRAV1-2 paired with TRAJ12, TRAJ20 or TRAJ33 defined MAIT TCRs, while TRAV10 paired with TRAJ18 defined iNKT TCRs. VDJdb, accessed on 1 November 2021, was searched for TCRs annotated for CMV, EBV and SARS-CoV-2, and TCRs annotated for more than one antigen were excluded. In-frame beta chains were kept once TCRdb had trimmed the public reads at Q25 with fastp and called clones with MiXCR. Each entry merges the rows of one CDR3 protein and shows their most common DNA and genes. The V and J calls, along with clone size, are taken from TCRdb and not from the paper's own processing. A total of some 50,000 distinct CDR3 sequences appear in this sample, about 10% of them only once. The ten top clones hold about 3.8% of the sample.

The investigation overall reported the following: VDJdb matching was skewed toward anti-spike CD8 responses and likely underestimated virus-specific expansions by missing private and CD4 specificities.

This was a case-control study nested in a cohort of healthcare workers in London, UK, who had nasopharyngeal swab PCR tests and blood samples taken every week. Healthcare workers were recruited between 23 and 31 March 2020, during the week of the UK lockdown, and were followed weekly for up to about 15 weeks. The sequence came from an adult who was a healthcare worker with PCR-confirmed SARS-CoV-2 infection or an uninfected control (not recorded which). The chain employs TRBV7-9 and TRBJ2-4; the D element might be TRBD1 or TRBD2, as each aligns at 6 bases. The source was whole blood, collected at baseline. This receptor carries the CDR3 CASSLGGPKNIQYF. The sequenced DNA is TGTGCCAGCAGCCTAGGGGGGCCCAAAAACATTCAGTACTTC.